Below are 31 T cell receptor beta chains sequenced from a single sample in a study of regulatory T cells in long-lasting Graves disease. Time point in this sample: persistent/refractory GD, antithyroid drugs over 5 years with positive TRAb. From PBMCs, RNA was extracted and then used to make the TCR library. In building TCR beta libraries, iRepertoire HTBI primers were used together with Arm-PCR of CDR3 regions. TCRdb re-analysed the multiplex PCR reads in MiXCR, keeping a single row per CDR3 protein. The table includes 300,000 to 400,000 distinct CDR3 sequences, about 20% detected once. The starting material was peripheral blood mononuclear cells (PBMCs), obtained when the disease was refractory, from a patient treated with antithyroid drugs. The source of these receptors is a female donor with Graves disease.

In this sample, this clonotype turned up a few times. This chain connects TRBV20-1 to TRBJ1-2, with D perhaps TRBD1 (5 bases). This CDR3 has 13 amino acids. The germline V and J ends were trimmed by 4 bases and 7 bases, with 16 bases remaining between them. Germline loops: CDR1 DFQATT, CDR2 SNEGSKA (reference sequence). The CDR3 DNA sequence: TGCAGTGCTACAGTGGGGCACCATGCTGGCTACACCTTC. Translating gives CSATVGHHAGYTF.

The chain combines TRBV10-1 with TRBJ1-6; 8 bases are shared with TRBD1. The CDR3 sequence is 15 residues long. Germline CDR1 WNHNN, CDR2 SYGVQD (reference sequence). V lost 7 bases, J lost 8 bases, and 10 bases stayed unmatched. The CDR3 loop reads CASIGTGENHSPLHF. CDR3 coding DNA: TGCGCCAGCATAGGGACAGGAGAGAATCATTCACCCCTCCACTTT.

This clonotype has a handful of counts. The chain employs TRBV10-3 and TRBJ1-6; D unclear. CDR1 and CDR2 (germline): ENHRY, SYGVKD. The CDR3 spans 15 residues. V lost 0 bases and J 11 bases, leaving 14 bases between the germline ends. This chain's CDR3 is CAISESKRVSAPLHF. Here the CDR3 DNA reads TGTGCCATCAGTGAGTCGAAAAGGGTTTCGGCACCCCTCCACTTT.

The chain employs TRBV7-9 and TRBJ2-2; 8 bases fit TRBD1. CDR3 size: 16 residues. Germline loops: CDR1 SEHNR, CDR2 FQNEAQ (reference sequence). V lost 5 bases to trimming and J lost 5 bases; unmatched junction nucleotides: 10. The CDR3 sequence is CASSLARGQGTGELFF. The CDR3 DNA follows: TGTGCCAGCAGCCTTGCCAGGGGGCAGGGAACCGGGGAGCTGTTTTTT.

This clonotype was observed at least ten times. The chain uses TRBV11-2 and TRBJ1-2, with 7 bases matching TRBD1. The CDR3 spans 13 residues. V lost 5 bases, J lost 4 bases, and 4 bases stayed unmatched. Germline V gives CDR1 SGHAT, CDR2 FQNNGV. The CDR3 coding sequence is TGTGCCAGCAGCCGGGGACAGCTCTATGGCTACACCTTC. This codes for CASSRGQLYGYTF.

The table lists this clonotype with a few counts. The chain links TRBV7-8 to TRBJ2-3, with D hard to call. V gave up 5 bases and J gave up 0 bases, with 12 bases separating them. The V gene's germline CDR1 is SGHVS and CDR2 FQNEAQ. The length of the CDR3 is 15 residues. The CDR3 DNA reads TGTGCCAGCAGCCCAAAGCGAGTTAGCACAGATACGCAGTATTTT. Protein: CASSPKRVSTDTQYF.

The sample holds a few counts of this clonotype. The CDR3 DNA reads TGTGCCAGCAGCCAAGCCAGGGGAGACAATGAGCAGTTCTTC. It yields the protein CASSQARGDNEQFF. The chain combines TRBV14 with TRBJ2-1; TRBD1 might be the D (6 bases). The CDR3 covers 14 residues. Between the trimmed V and J ends, which lost 1 base and 5 bases, there was a span of 9 bases. Germline CDR1 is SGHDN and CDR2 is FVKESK. The full variable domain, its missing parts supplied by reference TRBV14 and TRBJ2-1, is EAGVTQFPSHSVIEKGQTVTLRCDPISGHDNLYWYRRVMGKEIKFLLHFVKESKQDESGMPNNRFLAERTGGTYSTLKVQPAELEDSGVYFCASSQARGDNEQFFGPGTRLTVL.

This clonotype was seen ten or more times. The chain couples TRBV5-1 to TRBJ2-7; 7 positions agree with TRBD1. Germline-derived CDR1 and CDR2 are SGHRS and YFSETQ. The V and J ends lost 2 bases and 5 bases, in that order; junction bases with no gene match: 1. The CDR3 consists of 12 residues. The CDR3 bases are TGCGCCAGCAGCTTCAGGGGGAACGAGCAGTACTTC. Its translation: CASSFRGNEQYF.

The chain combines TRBV28 with TRBJ1-5; TRBD1 is a possible D gene (5 bases). The CDR3 is 18 residues long. The germline gives CDR1 MDHEN, CDR2 SYDVKM. V lost 4 bases and J lost 0, with 19 bases in between. The CDR3 bases are TGTGCCAGCAGTTCCCGGGGGGGTATCCTTTTTAGCAATCAGCCCCAGCATTTT. Amino acid sequence: CASSSRGGILFSNQPQHF.

This clonotype was seen at least ten times. The gene calls are TRBV28 and TRBJ2-6, with TRBD1 matching over 7 bases. V lost 5 bases and J lost 0; bases outside the gene matches: 4. CDR3 length: 16 amino acids. Germline assignment: CDR1 MDHEN and CDR2 SYDVKM. DNA of the CDR3: TGTGCCAGCAGTCAAGACAGGGCCTCTGGGGCCAACGTCCTGACTTTC. It specifies CASSQDRASGANVLTF.

The rearrangement links TRBV7-9 to TRBJ2-5; the match to TRBD1 covers 10 bases. Unmatched junction bases numbered 7, after V lost 4 bases and J lost 2 bases. The CDR3 is 16 residues long. Germline V gene lookup returns CDR1 SEHNR and CDR2 FQNEAQ (reference sequence). CDR3 DNA: TGTGCCAGCAGCTCCCCCCCGGGACAGGGGCAAGAGACCCAGTACTTC. Protein sequence: CASSSPPGQGQETQYF.

In this sample, this clonotype turned up many times. This rearrangement joins TRBV12-3 or TRBV12-4 to TRBJ1-5, with D perhaps TRBD1 (6 bases). CDR3 length: 14 amino acids. The ends were cut back, 5 bases at V and 6 bases at J, with 14 bases in the middle. CDR3 nucleotide sequence: TGTGCCAGCAGTGGGATAGGGACACGTCAGCCCCAGCATTTT. This sequence encodes CASSGIGTRQPQHF.

The V call is TRBV13, the J call TRBJ1-6; a possible D gene is TRBD1 (5 bases). CDR1 and CDR2 (germline): PRHDT, FYEKMQ (reference sequence). The CDR3 consists of 16 residues. V was cut by 5 bases and J by 8 bases, with 19 bases left in between. The CDR3 bases are TGTGCCAGCAGCCGGCTTGTTGCGGGGCGGGATTCACCCCTCCACTTT. Protein sequence: CASSRLVAGRDSPLHF.

This clonotype was counted at least ten times. This chain uses TRBV18 with TRBJ1-2; 7 nucleotides align to TRBD1. The V gene's germline CDR1 is KGHSH and CDR2 LQKENI. V was pared by 2 bases and J by 2 bases, with 5 bases of the junction left unmatched. The CDR3 spans 15 residues. CDR3 amino acids: CASSPIRGTNYGYTF. DNA of the CDR3: TGTGCCAGCTCACCAATCAGGGGGACCAACTATGGCTACACCTTC. Based on the CDR3 plus reference TRBV18 and TRBJ1-2, the full variable domain is NAGVMQNPRHLVRRRGQEARLRCSPMKGHSHVYWYRQLPEEGLKFMVYLQKENIIDESGMPKERFSAEFPKEGPSILRIQQVVRGDSAAYFCASSPIRGTNYGYTFGSGTRLTVV.

This clonotype was detected ten times or more. The chain recombines TRBV28 with TRBJ1-2; no clear D. This CDR3 has 14 residues. Germline loops: CDR1 MDHEN, CDR2 SYDVKM. V lost 3 bases and J lost 0, with 8 bases in between. CDR3 coding DNA: TGTGCCAGCAGTTTGAACGGACCTAACTATGGCTACACCTTC. It is translated as CASSLNGPNYGYTF.

This clonotype was seen repeatedly, ten times or more. V and J are TRBV7-9 and TRBJ1-4; the D gene is possibly TRBD1 (6 bases). Trimming left V 5 bases short and J 4 bases short, with 14 bases between. The germline gives CDR1 SEHNR, CDR2 FQNEAQ (reference sequence). CDR3 size: 15 residues. The CDR3 bases are TGTGCCAGCAGCCCCCAGGGGACGGATAATGAAAAACTGTTTTTT. Its protein product is CASSPQGTDNEKLFF.

This clonotype turned up a few times. The gene calls are TRBV6-2 or TRBV6-3 and TRBJ2-7, with D maybe TRBD2 (5 bases). V lost 2 bases and J 2 bases, leaving 16 bases between the germline ends. Per the germline V gene, CDR1 is MNHEY and CDR2 is SVGEGT. The CDR3 consists of 16 residues. The chain's CDR3 is CASSYRAGARPYEQYF. CDR3 sequence (DNA): TGTGCCAGCAGTTACCGGGCGGGCGCTAGACCCTACGAGCAGTACTTC.

The rearrangement joins TRBV19 to TRBJ1-1; D uncertain. Germline values: CDR1 LNHDA, CDR2 SQIVND (reference sequence). The V and J ends lost 6 bases and 6 bases respectively, with 17 bases between them. This CDR3 comprises 14 residues. This CDR3 reads CASRLQRPNAEAFF. DNA for the CDR3: TGTGCCAGTAGATTACAGCGCCCAAACGCTGAAGCTTTCTTT.

This clonotype has at least ten counts. This sequence joins TRBV28 and TRBJ2-5; D is undetermined. The CDR3 has 14 residues. V shed 6 bases and J shed 4 bases, with 15 bases lying between them. Per the germline V gene, CDR1 is MDHEN and CDR2 is SYDVKM. CDR3 protein: CASSRLNQRETQYF. CDR3 DNA sequence: TGTGCCAGCAGCCGCCTTAACCAGAGAGAGACCCAGTACTTC.

This clonotype was recorded a few times. The rearrangement joins TRBV20-1 to TRBJ1-2, with D perhaps matching TRBD1 (5 bases). Trimming pared 1 base from V and 3 bases from J, leaving 9 bases between. The CDR3 extends over 13 amino acids. Germline-derived CDR1 and CDR2 are DFQATT and SNEGSKA (reference sequence). CDR3 sequence reads: CSARVDIYYGYTF. CDR3 nucleotides: TGCAGTGCTAGAGTGGACATCTACTATGGCTACACCTTC.

The chain joins TRBV19 to TRBJ1-2; D gene uncertain. The CDR3 is 13 residues long. V gave up 6 bases and J gave up 2 bases, with 10 bases separating them. From germline, CDR1 is LNHDA and CDR2 SQIVND (reference sequence). Here the CDR3 DNA reads TGTGCCAGTAGAAGGGCAGCGAACTATGGCTACACCTTC. It encodes CASRRAANYGYTF.

Of note for this clonotype: A junction end diverges from the germline sequence, so it may reflect a read error. The chain is built from TRBV2 and TRBJ1-4; 8 nucleotides align to TRBD1. Germline V CDR1 and CDR2: SNHLY, FYNNEI. The CDR3 has 16 amino acids. CDR3 sequence: CTSRGLLDRAVEKLFF. For the CDR3, the DNA is TGTACCAGCAGGGGTCTACTGGACAGGGCGGTTGAAAAACTGTTTTTT.

This clonotype was seen ten or more times. This sequence joins TRBV6-1 and TRBJ2-6; D ambiguous. Trimming stripped 5 bases from V and 2 bases from J, with 7 bases between. This CDR3 spans 14 amino acids. CDR1 is MNHNS, CDR2 SASEGT, per germline. The CDR3, as DNA: TGTGCCAGCAGTATAAAGCCTGGGGCCAACGTCCTGACTTTC. Encoded protein: CASSIKPGANVLTF.

V and J are TRBV18 and TRBJ2-7; D call uncertain. Germline V CDR1 and CDR2: KGHSH, LQKENI. Trimming shortened V by 1 base and J by 9 bases, and 13 bases separated the two germline ends. CDR3 length equals 13 residues. CDR3 coding DNA: TGTGCCAGCTCACCACTAGCTGTCGCGAGGCAGTACTTC. Translating gives CASSPLAVARQYF. Using reference TRBV18 and TRBJ2-7 for the parts outside the CDR3, the full variable domain is NAGVMQNPRHLVRRRGQEARLRCSPMKGHSHVYWYRQLPEEGLKFMVYLQKENIIDESGMPKERFSAEFPKEGPSILRIQQVVRGDSAAYFCASSPLAVARQYFGPGTRLTVT.

This clonotype was seen ten or more times. V and J are TRBV11-2 and TRBJ2-7; D unclear. This CDR3 is built from 17 residues. In germline, CDR1 is SGHAT, CDR2 FQNNGV. Trimming took off 4 bases at V and 0 bases at J, with 19 bases between the two ends. In nucleotides, the CDR3 is TGTGCCAGCAGCTCCCCTACACGAACCCTTAGCTCCTACGAGCAGTACTTC. It translates to CASSSPTRTLSSYEQYF.

The J gene is TRBJ2-7, the V gene TRBV4-1; D unresolved. Trimming left V 1 base short and J 3 bases short, with 13 bases between. The CDR3 sequence is 15 residues long. Germline CDR1 is MGHRA and CDR2 is YSYEKL. The CDR3 protein is CASSQGKGGSYEQYF. The CDR3 bases are TGCGCCAGCAGCCAAGGAAAGGGCGGCAGCTACGAGCAGTACTTC.

This clonotype was detected many times. The chain employs TRBV3-1 and TRBJ1-1; D gene ambiguous. V was clipped by 1 base and J by 10 bases, with 7 bases between them. This CDR3 comprises 11 residues. Germline CDR1 and CDR2: LGHDT and YNNKEL (reference sequence). CDR3: CASSQGARAFF. In DNA form, the CDR3 reads TGTGCCAGCAGCCAAGGAGCGAGAGCTTTCTTT. Full variable domain (outside the CDR3, taken from reference TRBV3-1 and TRBJ1-1): DTAVSQTPKYLVTQMGNDKSIKCEQNLGHDTMYWYKQDSKKFLKIMFSYNNKELIINETVPNRFSPKSPDKAHLNLHINSLELGDSAVYFCASSQGARAFFGQGTRLTVV.

Note on this clonotype: A much larger clone lies one base from this, so it may be a read error. V and J are TRBV2 and TRBJ2-2; no definite D call. CDR1 is SNHLY and CDR2 is FYNNEI in the germline V gene. There are 13 residues in the CDR3. CDR3 sequence reads: CDSRLVDTGELFF. CDR3 bases: TGTGACAGCAGGCTCGTGGACACCGGGGAGCTGTTTTTT. The variable domain in full, with the rest retrieved from reference TRBV2 and TRBJ2-2, is EPEVTQTPSHQVTQMGQEVILRCVPISNHLYFYWYRQILGQKVEFLVSFYNNEISEKSEIFDDQFSVERPDGSNFTLKIRSTKLEDSAMYFCDSRLVDTGELFFGEGSRLTVL.

The CDR3: CAISEFGSKDYGYTF. CDR3 bases: TGTGCCATCAGTGAGTTCGGGAGTAAAGACTATGGCTACACCTTC. This sequence joins TRBV10-3 and TRBJ1-2; no firm D call. The CDR3 has 15 residues. CDR1 and CDR2 from the germline V gene are ENHRY and SYGVKD. V shed 1 base and J shed 3 bases, with 12 bases lying between them.

Worth noting for this clonotype: This may be a read error, as it is one base from a much larger clone. The chain uses TRBV6-2 or TRBV6-3 and TRBJ1-2; unclear D gene. The CDR3 contains 16 residues. V was pared by 7 bases and J by 4 bases, with 22 bases between. Germline V lookup: CDR1 MNHEY, CDR2 SVGEGT. CDR3 sequence reads: CASNEERHRSIYGYTF. The CDR3 DNA reads TGTGCCAGCAATGAAGAAAGACACCGCTCAATCTATGGCTACACCTTC.

This clonotype was counted many times. The chain joins TRBV5-1 to TRBJ1-2, with D unclear. This CDR3 comprises 15 residues. Germline CDR1 reads SGHRS; CDR2 reads YFSETQ. Deletions cut 0 bases from V and 0 bases from J, with 9 bases between. CDR3 region: CASSLGSSANYGYTF. The CDR3, as DNA: TGCGCCAGCAGCTTGGGCTCATCTGCTAACTATGGCTACACCTTC.